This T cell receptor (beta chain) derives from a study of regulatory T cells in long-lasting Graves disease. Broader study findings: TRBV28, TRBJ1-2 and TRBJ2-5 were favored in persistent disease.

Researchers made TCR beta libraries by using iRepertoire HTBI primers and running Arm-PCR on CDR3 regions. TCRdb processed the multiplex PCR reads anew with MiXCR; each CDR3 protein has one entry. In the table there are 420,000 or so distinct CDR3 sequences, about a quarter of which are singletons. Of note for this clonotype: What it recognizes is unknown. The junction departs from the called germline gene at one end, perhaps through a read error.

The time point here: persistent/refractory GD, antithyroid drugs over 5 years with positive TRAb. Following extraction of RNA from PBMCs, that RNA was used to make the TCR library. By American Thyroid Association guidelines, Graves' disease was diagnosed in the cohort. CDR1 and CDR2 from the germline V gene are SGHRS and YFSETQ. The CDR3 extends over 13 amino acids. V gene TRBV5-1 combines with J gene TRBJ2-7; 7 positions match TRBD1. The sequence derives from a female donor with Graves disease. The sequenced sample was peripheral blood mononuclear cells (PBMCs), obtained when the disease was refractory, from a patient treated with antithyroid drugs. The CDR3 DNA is TGCGCCAGCGGCTTGTCAGGGGGTTACGAGCAGTACTTC. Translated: CASGLSGGYEQYF.